This is a list of T cell receptor beta chains from one sample in a study of sequential checkpoint blockade in melanoma. The table came from immunoSEQ multiplex PCR; TCRdb's copy has only in-frame clones and leaves some out. Of about 3,500 clones listed, roughly 17% are singletons. The starting material was tumor tissue (inferred from file names), obtained from a patient given nivolumab and ipilimumab in sequence. These receptors were obtained from a human donor with melanoma. Both conserved end residues are part of each CDR3. D genes are given only for firm matches. Part of the rows lack a size; the others show once, few, many or a class for expanded clones.

CDR3 DNA	CDR3 protein	V gene	J gene	D gene	clone size
TGTGCCAGCTCACCAGGGGATGGGGGATTCTACGAGCAGTACTTC	CASSPGDGGFYEQYF	TRBV18	TRBJ2-7	NA	NA
TGTGCCAGCAGCTCGATGGACGGTAACACCGGGGAGCTGTTTTTT	CASSSMDGNTGELFF	TRBV11-3	TRBJ2-2	NA	medium-sized
TGTGCCAGCCTAAACTCGGAACCCCCTTACGAGCAGTACTTC	CASLNSEPPYEQYF	TRBV6-8	TRBJ2-7	NA	few
TGTGCCAGCAGTTACTCCGCCTTGACAGGGGACGGCTACACCTTC	CASSYSALTGDGYTF	TRBV6-8	TRBJ1-2	TRBD1	medium-sized
TGTGTACACTTACCCTTCTTTTCCTCTAGCGGGAGTTCCTACGAGCAGTACTTC	CVHLPFFSSSGSSYEQYF	TRBV6-8	TRBJ2-7	TRBD2	medium-sized
TGTGCCAGCAGTTCCCTCGCCGAAAGCAATGAGCAGTTCTTC	CASSSLAESNEQFF	TRBV6-8	TRBJ2-1	NA	few
TGTGCCAGTAGTATTTCCCGTCTGCCTAACTATGGCTACACCTTC	CASSISRLPNYGYTF	TRBV19	TRBJ1-2	NA	NA
TGTGCCAGCAGGGAGGGGATGGGAGCCCAGTACTTC	CASREGMGAQYF	TRBV9	TRBJ2-5	NA	NA
TGTGCCAGCAGCCCGGACAGGGACGTAAATGAGCAGTTCTTC	CASSPDRDVNEQFF	TRBV11-3	TRBJ2-1	TRBD1	medium-sized
TGTGCCAGCAGCTCTCCCGGCCTAGGGGACCGTGAAGCTTTCTTT	CASSSPGLGDREAFF	TRBV11-3	TRBJ1-1	NA	medium-sized
TGTGCCAGTAGTATTCAGGTACCCTCCGGGGAGCTGTTTTTT	CASSIQVPSGELFF	TRBV19	TRBJ2-2	NA	few
TGTGCCAGTAGTTTAGGCAGGGAGGACATTCAGTACTTC	CASSLGREDIQYF	TRBV19	TRBJ2-4	NA	NA
TGTGCCTGGCCTAAAGAGGGGGAATGTGGCTACACCTTC	CAWPKEGECGYTF	TRBV30	TRBJ1-2	NA	NA
TGCGCCAGCAGCCAAGGTGAGGGAGAAGCCTACAATGAGCAGTTCTTC	CASSQGEGEAYNEQFF	TRBV4-1	TRBJ2-1	NA	few
TGTGCCAGCAGCTCACAATTGGTAGGAGGAGAGCAGTACTTC	CASSSQLVGGEQYF	TRBV11-3	TRBJ2-7	NA	medium-sized